The 27 T cell receptor beta chains given below trace back to one sample, sequenced in a study of spatial heterogeneity in lung cancer. Time point described: sample taken at primary tumor resection. Whole RNA was taken from tumor, nontumor lung or frozen PBMC; it was then sequenced unsorted. Each CDR3 protein is one row after TCRdb ran MiXCR on the 5' RACE reads. The sample consists of 2,500 to 3,000 distinct CDR3 sequences, around 13% of them appearing once. The starting material was normal lung tissue next to the tumor, obtained at surgery. All receptors come from a male donor with early-stage non-small cell lung cancer.

This clonotype was seen at least ten times. The V and J genes are TRBV2 and TRBJ2-7, with TRBD1 as a possible D gene (5 bases). The V end was cut by 7 bases, the J end by 2 bases, with 12 bases between. This CDR3 contains 13 residues. Germline assignment: CDR1 SNHLY and CDR2 FYNNEI. For the CDR3, the DNA is TGTGCCAGCATAGGGGCCCTCACCTACGAGCAGTACTTC. It codes for CASIGALTYEQYF.

By share, this clonotype counts as medium-sized. V usage is TRBV28 and J usage is TRBJ2-1; TRBD2 agrees at 9 bases. V lost 6 bases and J lost 1; bases outside the gene matches: 7. Germline CDR1 and CDR2: MDHEN and SYDVKM. CDR3 length equals 16 residues. The CDR3 is CASSPQTSGSYNEQFF. The CDR3 region has the DNA TGTGCCAGCAGCCCACAGACTAGCGGTTCCTACAATGAGCAGTTCTTC. Filled out from reference TRBV28 and TRBJ2-1, the complete variable domain reads DVKVTQSSRYLVKRTGEKVFLECVQDMDHENMFWYRQDPGLGLRLIYFSYDVKMKEKGDIPEGYSVSREKKERFSLILESASTNQTSMYLCASSPQTSGSYNEQFFGPGTRLTVL.

This clonotype is medium-sized in the sample. CDR3 sequence reads: CASSLQASSYEQYF. In DNA form, the CDR3 reads TGCGCCAGCAGCTTGCAGGCCAGTTCCTACGAGCAGTACTTC. This chain links TRBV5-1 with TRBJ2-7, with unresolved D. This CDR3 region has 14 residues. V was pared by 1 base and J by 1 base, with 9 bases between. Germline CDR1 is SGHRS and CDR2 is YFSETQ.

This clonotype was seen at least ten times. The chain couples TRBV10-3 to TRBJ2-1; 9 nucleotides line up with TRBD1. CDR1 and CDR2 from the germline V gene are ENHRY and SYGVKD. Losses at the gene ends were 2 bases for V and 4 bases for J; bases not matched to a gene: 6. This CDR3 contains 16 residues. CDR3 DNA sequence: TGTGCCATCAGTGAGCCCACAGGGGGCGGTTACAATGAGCAGTTCTTC. The encoded protein is CAISEPTGGGYNEQFF.

This clonotype was counted a few times. V and J are TRBV30 and TRBJ2-3, with unresolved D. Germline CDR1 and CDR2: GTSNPN and SVGIG (reference sequence). Trimming removed 5 bases from V and 1 base from J, with 10 bases in between. CDR3 length: 13 amino acids. The CDR3 loop reads CAWCTVGTDTQYF. The CDR3 DNA is TGTGCCTGGTGTACAGTGGGCACAGATACGCAGTATTTT.

This clonotype is labeled as large. V usage is TRBV11-3 and J usage is TRBJ2-5; 10 bases agree with TRBD2. The CDR3 runs to 13 residues. V shed 4 bases, J shed 5 bases, and the junction held 1 base outside the gene matches. The germline V gene encodes CDR1 SGHNT and CDR2 YENEEA. CDR3 residues: CASSSSGSETQYF. Written as DNA, the CDR3 is TGTGCCAGCAGCTCTAGCGGGAGCGAGACCCAGTACTTC.

In its sample, this clonotype is medium-sized (0.01 to 0.1%). V and J are TRBV29-1 and TRBJ2-5; maybe TRBD2 (6 bases). V was shortened by 7 bases and J by 7 bases, with 16 bases between the two germline ends. CDR1 is SQVTM, CDR2 ANQGSEA, per germline. There are 12 residues in the CDR3. This CDR3 is CSGSGSRGTQYF. CDR3 nucleotide sequence: TGCAGCGGAAGCGGGTCTCGGGGGACCCAGTACTTC. The variable domain in full, completed from reference TRBV29-1 and TRBJ2-5, reads SAVISQKPSRDICQRGTSLTIQCQVDSQVTMMFWYRQQPGQSLTLIATANQGSEATYESGFVIDKFPISRPNLTFSTLTVSNMSPEDSSIYLCSGSGSRGTQYFGPGTRLLVL.

This chain links TRBV29-1 with TRBJ2-3; D gene uncertain. The V and J ends lost 4 bases and 0 bases respectively, with 14 bases between them. The CDR3 extends over 15 amino acids. The germline V gene has CDR1 SQVTM and CDR2 ANQGSEA. The CDR3 here is CSVGTGVSSTDTQYF. CDR3 DNA sequence: TGCAGCGTTGGAACCGGAGTTTCGAGCACAGATACGCAGTATTTT.

This clonotype turned up a few times. This chain connects TRBV7-6 to TRBJ2-3, with D possibly being TRBD2 (6 bases). Trimming removed 5 bases at V and 0 bases at J, with 12 bases between. The CDR3 sequence is 15 residues long. Germline CDR1 SGHVS, CDR2 FNYEAQ. The CDR3, as DNA: TGTGCCAGCAGCCGCAACAGCGGGAGCACAGATACGCAGTATTTT. Amino acids: CASSRNSGSTDTQYF.

By sample fraction, this clonotype is large (0.1 to 1%). This sequence joins TRBV30 and TRBJ2-7; 7 positions match TRBD1. V trimming: 5 bases; J trimming: 1 base; junction bases outside the gene matches: 5. Looked up from germline, CDR1 is GTSNPN and CDR2 is SVGIG (reference sequence). This CDR3 has 13 residues. The CDR3 sequence: CAWVGTDSYEQYF. The CDR3 DNA follows: TGTGCCTGGGTAGGGACAGATTCCTACGAGCAGTACTTC.

This clonotype is medium-sized (0.01 to 0.1%) in the sample. The V call is TRBV2, the J call TRBJ1-2; D remains ambiguous. Germline CDR1 is SNHLY and CDR2 is FYNNEI. V was cut by 7 bases and J by 4 bases, with 25 bases left in between. The CDR3 totals 17 residues. DNA of the CDR3: TGTGCCAGCACCGCGGGGATGTCCCGGGAAGAGGGCTATGGCTACACCTTC. Translated, it gives CASTAGMSREEGYGYTF. The full variable domain, its missing parts supplied by reference TRBV2 and TRBJ1-2, is EPEVTQTPSHQVTQMGQEVILRCVPISNHLYFYWYRQILGQKVEFLVSFYNNEISEKSEIFDDQFSVERPDGSNFTLKIRSTKLEDSAMYFCASTAGMSREEGYGYTFGSGTRLTVV.

This clonotype rates as large (0.1 to 1%). The chain uses TRBV20-1 and TRBJ2-3; 7 nucleotides match TRBD2. The CDR3 has 13 amino acids. V trimming: 8 bases; J trimming: 1 base; junction bases outside the gene matches: 6. Looked up from germline, CDR1 is DFQATT and CDR2 is SNEGSKA (reference sequence). In nucleotides, the CDR3 is TGCAGTCACCTAGCGGCTGGCACAGATACGCAGTATTTT. As protein: CSHLAAGTDTQYF.

By frequency in the sample, this clonotype is medium-sized. CDR3 bases: TGCGCCAGCAGCCAAGATTGGGGGGCATTTCAGAACTATGGCTACACCTTC. Translating it yields CASSQDWGAFQNYGYTF. The chain couples TRBV4-3 to TRBJ1-2; TRBD1 might be the D (6 bases). Germline CDR1 LGHNA, CDR2 YSLEER. V dropped 0 bases and J dropped 2 bases, with 16 bases sitting between them. The CDR3 length is 17 residues.

This clonotype is labeled as medium-sized. This chain connects TRBV10-2 to TRBJ2-5; weak D call: TRBD2 (5 bases). Germline V gives CDR1 WSHSY, CDR2 SAAADI. V lost 4 bases, J lost 2 bases, and 14 bases lay in between. This CDR3 has 15 residues. CDR3: CASSGASSTQETQYF. DNA for the CDR3: TGCGCCAGCAGTGGGGCTAGCAGCACACAAGAGACCCAGTACTTC.

This clonotype is classed as medium-sized. This chain connects TRBV6-6 to TRBJ1-2; D may be TRBD1 (6 bases). Trimming left V 11 bases short and J 4 bases short, with 14 bases between. There are 12 residues in the CDR3. The V gene's germline CDR1 is MNHNY and CDR2 SVGAGI (reference sequence). This CDR3 is CAVGGPFYGYTF. CDR3 bases: TGTGCCGTGGGGGGCCCCTTCTATGGCTACACCTTC.

This clonotype has at least ten counts. V is TRBV20-1 and J is TRBJ2-5; D is perhaps TRBD1 or TRBD2 (5 bases each). CDR3 length: 13 amino acids. V dropped 6 bases and J dropped 4 bases, with 15 bases sitting between them. Germline CDR1 is DFQATT and CDR2 is SNEGSKA (reference sequence). CDR3 sequence reads: CSAEASGGETQYF. CDR3 nucleotide sequence: TGCAGTGCCGAGGCGTCTGGGGGAGAGACCCAGTACTTC.

J is TRBJ2-1 and V is TRBV27; weak D call: TRBD2 (6 bases). Germline CDR1 MNHEY, CDR2 SMNVEV (reference sequence). Trimming stripped 4 bases from V and 6 bases from J, with 10 bases between. This CDR3 has 13 amino acids. The CDR3 sequence: CASSSGGANEQFF. CDR3 DNA sequence: TGTGCCAGCAGTTCTGGCGGGGCCAATGAGCAGTTCTTC.

This clonotype was detected many times. This sequence joins TRBV12-3 or TRBV12-4 and TRBJ2-2; D is undetermined. Trimming took off 6 bases at V and 3 bases at J, with 20 bases between the two ends. The CDR3 runs to 17 residues. CDR3 DNA sequence: TGTGCCAGCAGCTCTACCCCCCCTTCATTCGACACCGGGGAGCTGTTTTTT. Translation: CASSSTPPSFDTGELFF.

The chain joins TRBV20-1 to TRBJ1-5; D might be TRBD1 (5 bases). CDR3 length equals 13 residues. V was clipped by 5 bases and J by 5 bases, with 13 bases between them. Germline CDR1 is DFQATT and CDR2 is SNEGSKA (reference sequence). CDR3 amino acids: CSAPRGGDQPQHF. CDR3 coding DNA: TGCAGTGCTCCTCGTGGGGGGGATCAGCCCCAGCATTTT.

In this sample, this clonotype is medium-sized. The chain links TRBV28 to TRBJ2-1, with D perhaps TRBD2 (6 bases). V was shortened by 4 bases and J by 6 bases, with 19 bases between the two germline ends. The CDR3 extends over 16 amino acids. Germline V gene lookup returns CDR1 MDHEN and CDR2 SYDVKM. Here the CDR3 DNA reads TGTGCCAGCAGTTGGAGACAAGGAGGGCCCCCCAATGAGCAGTTCTTC. This sequence encodes CASSWRQGGPPNEQFF.

The count of this clonotype is one. The CDR3 spells CASSFGWAQEQFF. The CDR3 bases are TGTGCCAGCAGTTTCGGCTGGGCCCAGGAGCAGTTCTTC. The chain couples TRBV12-3 or TRBV12-4 to TRBJ2-1; the D is unclear. The V gene lost 3 bases and the J gene lost 10 bases, with 13 bases spanning the gap. The CDR3 totals 13 residues.

By sample share, this clonotype is medium-sized. The V call is TRBV7-9, the J call TRBJ2-2, with 7 bases identical to TRBD2. With 3 bases clipped from V and 4 bases from J, the junction kept 8 bases outside the gene matches. There are 16 residues in the CDR3. Germline loops: CDR1 SEHNR, CDR2 FQNEAQ (reference sequence). CDR3 residues: CASSFTSGGATGELFF. CDR3 nucleotide sequence: TGTGCCAGCAGCTTTACTTCGGGAGGAGCCACCGGGGAGCTGTTTTTT.

By sample fraction, this clonotype is medium-sized. The chain carries TRBV28 and TRBJ2-5, with D possibly matching TRBD2 (5 bases). The germline V gene has CDR1 MDHEN and CDR2 SYDVKM. With 2 bases removed from V and 1 base from J, the gap between germline ends came to 11 bases. The CDR3 sequence is 15 residues long. Written as DNA, the CDR3 is TGTGCCAGCAGTTTAGGGAGAGACATCCAAGAGACCCAGTACTTC. This sequence encodes CASSLGRDIQETQYF.

This clonotype has a count of ten or more. The chain links TRBV6-2 or TRBV6-3 to TRBJ2-1, with 7 bases that match TRBD1. CDR1 is MNHEY, CDR2 SVGEGT, per germline. The CDR3 is made up of 16 amino acids. Trimming took 8 bases from V and 2 from J; bases not matched to a gene: 12. The CDR3 DNA reads TGTGCCAGCTTATCCCCAGGGGGTATCCCCTACAATGAGCAGTTCTTC. Protein product: CASLSPGGIPYNEQFF.

This clonotype is labeled medium-sized. The genes are TRBV5-6 and TRBJ1-5; 7 nucleotides align to TRBD1. Per germline, CDR1 SGHDT and CDR2 YYEEEE. The CDR3 loop spans 13 amino acids. Trimming took 4 bases from V and 5 from J; bases not matched to a gene: 3. CDR3 coding DNA: TGTGCCAGCAGCCCACAGGGGTATCAGCCCCAGCATTTT. Protein product: CASSPQGYQPQHF.

This clonotype is classed as medium-sized. V is TRBV28 and J is TRBJ2-5; D possibly uses TRBD1 or TRBD2 (5 bases each). The V and J ends lost 5 bases and 1 base respectively, with 20 bases between them. Germline V gene lookup returns CDR1 MDHEN and CDR2 SYDVKM. The CDR3 loop spans 17 amino acids. In nucleotides, the CDR3 is TGTGCCAGCAGTCTAACATTCGCCGGGGCTATCCAAGAGACCCAGTACTTC. It encodes CASSLTFAGAIQETQYF.

In its sample, this clonotype ranks as medium-sized. V usage is TRBV12-3 or TRBV12-4 and J usage is TRBJ1-1; D is undetermined. The V end lost 5 bases, the J end lost 3 bases, and 22 bases lay between the germline ends. The CDR3 covers 17 residues. CDR3 DNA: TGTGCCAGCAGTCCCTCGCGGGGTTATGCAGGAGACACTGAAGCTTTCTTT. Translating gives CASSPSRGYAGDTEAFF.